The next 32 T cell receptor beta chains were all read from a single sample in a study of T cells in Graves' hyperthyroidism and ophthalmopathy. The TCR beta CDR3 regions underwent amplification using RNA transcripts as the source. The HTBI set primed first-round TCR CDR3 RT-PCR. TCRdb processed the multiplex PCR reads anew with MiXCR; each CDR3 protein has one entry. The sample lists about 600,000 distinct CDR3 sequences; approximately 15% were seen once. The sequenced material came from blood. The receptors derive from a woman in her forties or fifties with Graves' ophthalmopathy.

This clonotype came up many times. V gene TRBV28 combines with J gene TRBJ1-5; the D is unclear. CDR1 MDHEN and CDR2 SYDVKM come from the germline V gene. The CDR3 runs 15 residues. With 6 bases removed from V and 2 bases from J, the gap between germline ends came to 14 bases. The CDR3 coding sequence is TGTGCCAGCAGCCGTATGTCGGAACGCAATCAGCCCCAGCATTTT. This codes for CASSRMSERNQPQHF.

The sample holds many counts of this clonotype. The rearrangement uses TRBV11-2 and TRBJ1-2, with 9 bases that match TRBD1. Germline CDR1 SGHAT, CDR2 FQNNGV. The CDR3 is 14 residues long. V gave up 0 bases and J gave up 7 bases; unmatched junction bases: 3. CDR3 nucleotide sequence: TGTGCCAGCAGCTTAGATGGGACAGGGTTTGGCTACACCTTC. This encodes CASSLDGTGFGYTF. Together with reference TRBV11-2 and TRBJ1-2, the CDR3 gives the full variable domain: EAGVAQSPRYKIIEKRQSVAFWCNPISGHATLYWYQQILGQGPKLLIQFQNNGVVDDSQLPKDRFSAERLKGVDSTLKIQPAKLEDSAVYLCASSLDGTGFGYTFGSGTRLTVV.

This clonotype was seen more than once but under ten times. The gene calls are TRBV5-4 and TRBJ2-7, with D unclear. Looked up from germline, CDR1 is SGHNT and CDR2 is YYREEE (reference sequence). Trimming removed 6 bases at V and 2 bases at J, with 21 bases between. The CDR3 loop spans 16 amino acids. For the CDR3, the DNA is TGTGCCAGCATGTGTCGGCCAGCCCAGGCTCCCTACGAGCAGTACTTC. Translation: CASMCRPAQAPYEQYF.

The rearrangement links TRBV6-1 to TRBJ1-3; 8 bases map to TRBD1. The CDR3 is 14 amino acids. The J segment lost 7 bases and the V segment lost 6 bases, leaving 8 bases of the junction unmatched. The germline gives CDR1 MNHNS, CDR2 SASEGT. The CDR3: CASRRTGLVNTIYF. CDR3 coding DNA: TGTGCCAGCAGGCGGACAGGGTTAGTGAACACCATATATTTT.

V and J are TRBV4-2 and TRBJ2-2; the match to TRBD2 covers 13 bases. The J segment lost 3 bases and the V segment lost 0 bases, leaving 10 bases of the junction unmatched. CDR1 is LGHNA, CDR2 YNFKEQ, per germline. This CDR3 is built from 20 residues. This chain's CDR3 is CASSQELLAGGIVDTGELFF. In DNA, the CDR3 is TGTGCCAGCAGCCAAGAGTTACTAGCGGGAGGGATTGTCGACACCGGGGAGCTGTTTTTT.

In its sample, this clonotype was seen a few times. V usage is TRBV15 and J usage is TRBJ2-7; D may match TRBD1 or TRBD2 (8 bases each). The CDR3 sequence is 20 residues long. Trimming cost V 4 bases and J 0 bases, with 28 bases left between them. Per the germline V gene, CDR1 is LNHNV and CDR2 is YYDKDF (reference sequence). CDR3 loop: CATSTGRVDRATPDSYEQYF. The DNA of the CDR3 is TGTGCCACCAGCACCGGGAGGGTGGACAGGGCTACACCCGACTCCTACGAGCAGTACTTC.

The table lists this clonotype with many counts. This chain uses TRBV11-3 with TRBJ1-3; D is ambiguous. Trimming stripped 6 bases from V and 2 bases from J, with 5 bases between. The germline V gene has CDR1 SGHNT and CDR2 YENEEA. The CDR3 has 12 residues. The CDR3 DNA follows: TGTGCCAGCAGAAGCGCTGGAAACACCATATATTTT. Encoded protein: CASRSAGNTIYF. Full variable domain (outside the CDR3, taken from reference TRBV11-3 and TRBJ1-3): EAGVVQSPRYKIIEKKQPVAFWCNPISGHNTLYWYLQNLGQGPELLIRYENEEAVDDSQLPKDRFSAERLKGVDSTLKIQPAELGDSAVYLCASRSAGNTIYFGEGSWLTVV.

The chain has TRBV5-1 and TRBJ2-7; TRBD2 aligns across 7 bases. The CDR3 loop spans 13 amino acids. V lost 4 bases, J lost 6 bases, and 7 bases stayed unmatched. Germline V lookup: CDR1 SGHRS, CDR2 YFSETQ. CDR3 sequence (DNA): TGCGCCAGCAGCGCGACTAGCCAGAGCGAGCAGTACTTC. Its translation is CASSATSQSEQYF. Variable domain in full (rest from reference TRBV5-1 and TRBJ2-7): KAGVTQTPRYLIKTRGQQVTLSCSPISGHRSVSWYQQTPGQGLQFLFEYFSETQRNKGNFPGRFSGRQFSNSRSEMNVSTLELGDSALYLCASSATSQSEQYFGPGTRLTVT.

The sample holds many counts of this clonotype. The chain employs TRBV28 and TRBJ1-6; tentatively, D is TRBD1 (6 bases). Trimming took off 2 bases at V and 7 bases at J, with 9 bases between the two ends. CDR3 length: 14 amino acids. Per germline, CDR1 MDHEN and CDR2 SYDVKM. CDR3 nucleotides: TGTGCCAGCAGTTTAGGGGACACCAATTCACCCCTCCACTTT. It translates to CASSLGDTNSPLHF.

This clonotype appeared many times. V and J are TRBV20-1 and TRBJ1-1; D gene ambiguous. The CDR3 runs to 13 residues. Germline-derived CDR1 and CDR2 are DFQATT and SNEGSKA (reference sequence). V lost 5 bases, J lost 7 bases, and 17 bases lay in between. CDR3 nucleotides: TGCAGTGCTTCCTTAGACAAGGATTTTGAAGCTTTCTTT. Translating gives CSASLDKDFEAFF.

This clonotype was observed many times. This rearrangement joins TRBV30 to TRBJ2-5, with 11 bases that match TRBD2. V shed 0 bases, J shed 5 bases, and the junction held 8 bases outside the gene matches. The CDR3 sequence is 16 residues long. Germline assignment: CDR1 GTSNPN and CDR2 SVGIG (reference sequence). DNA of the CDR3: TGTGCCTGGAGTGTCGGTAGCGGGAGGGTGGGGGAGACCCAGTACTTC. Protein product: CAWSVGSGRVGETQYF.

As for this clonotype: A read error is possible here, since a much larger clone lies one base away. The chain combines TRBV2 with TRBJ2-7; D gene ambiguous. Germline CDR1 is SNHLY and CDR2 is FYNNEI. The CDR3 runs to 13 residues. V gave up 2 bases and J gave up 4 bases, with 9 bases separating them. CDR3 sequence: CASSEREGYEQYF. CDR3 DNA sequence: TGTGCCAGCAGTGAAAGGGAAGGTTACGAGCAGTACTTC.

This clonotype has at least ten counts. The CDR3 loop is CASSAFSGSYNEQFF. DNA for the CDR3: TGTGCCAGCAGCGCTTTTAGCGGCTCCTACAATGAGCAGTTCTTC. The chain couples TRBV7-8 to TRBJ2-1, with a tentative D call TRBD2 (6 bases). The CDR3 spans 15 residues. V was clipped by 5 bases and J by 0 bases, with 11 bases between them. Germline V gives CDR1 SGHVS, CDR2 FQNEAQ.

This clonotype occurred a few times. The rearrangement links TRBV10-3 to TRBJ1-4, with 9 bases matching TRBD1. This CDR3 region has 12 residues. The germline V gene has CDR1 ENHRY and CDR2 SYGVKD. The ends lost 10 bases at V and 8 bases at J; junction bases unmatched: 5. CDR3 bases: TGTGCCACGACAGGGGGAGGAGAAAAACTGTTTTTT. It yields the protein CATTGGGEKLFF.

In the case of this clonotype: A much larger clone differs from this one at a single base, so this may be a read error. The chain carries TRBV19 and TRBJ1-5, with 7 bases fitting TRBD1. CDR1 is LNHDA, CDR2 SQIVND, per germline (reference sequence). The CDR3 contains 15 residues. CDR3 protein: CASTLQGYSNQPQRF. In DNA, the CDR3 is TGTGCCAGTACCTTACAGGGGTATAGCAATCAGCCCCAGCGTTTT.

This clonotype was seen more than once but under ten times. This rearrangement joins TRBV10-3 to TRBJ1-2; possibly TRBD1 for D (5 bases). The V gene lost 2 bases and the J gene lost 1 base, with 14 bases spanning the gap. The CDR3 totals 16 residues. The germline V gene encodes CDR1 ENHRY and CDR2 SYGVKD. This CDR3 is CAISETLGRRNYGYTF. DNA of the CDR3: TGTGCCATCAGTGAGACGTTGGGACGGCGTAACTATGGCTACACCTTC.

This clonotype was found a few times. V and J are TRBV28 and TRBJ1-6; 7 nucleotides match TRBD1. CDR3 length: 16 residues. Germline CDR1 is MDHEN and CDR2 is SYDVKM. V lost 8 bases to trimming and J lost 0 bases; unmatched junction nucleotides: 7. The DNA for the CDR3 is TGTGCCAGCGTCAAGGCAGGGGGCTCCTATAATTCACCCCTCCACTTT. It codes for CASVKAGGSYNSPLHF.

This clonotype appeared a few times. The chain links TRBV5-6 to TRBJ2-2, with 9 positions matching TRBD1. J lost 5 bases, V lost 2 bases, and 4 bases had no gene match. This CDR3 is 15 amino acids long. Germline V lookup: CDR1 SGHDT, CDR2 YYEEEE. The DNA of the CDR3 is TGTGCCAGCAGCTTATACAGGGGGCTTACCGGGGAGCTGTTTTTT. Translating gives CASSLYRGLTGELFF. The full variable domain, rest sourced from reference TRBV5-6 and TRBJ2-2, is DAGVTQSPTHLIKTRGQQVTLRCSPKSGHDTVSWYQQALGQGPQFIFQYYEEEERQRGNFPDRFSGHQFPNYSSELNVNALLLGDSALYLCASSLYRGLTGELFFGEGSRLTVL.

The V call is TRBV7-2, the J call TRBJ1-6, with 10 nucleotides matching TRBD1. The CDR3 has 16 residues. After removal of 4 bases from V and 10 bases from J, the junction contained 10 bases not matched to a gene. Germline V gene sequence: CDR1 SGHTA, CDR2 FQGNSA. The CDR3 DNA follows: TGTGCCAGCAGCTCTACCGGGACAGGGGTCGTCTCACCCCTCCACTTT. This codes for CASSSTGTGVVSPLHF. The complete variable domain, with remaining parts taken from reference TRBV7-2 and TRBJ1-6, reads GAGVSQSPSNKVTEKGKDVELRCDPISGHTALYWYRQSLGQGLEFLIYFQGNSAPDKSGLPSDRFSAERTGGSVSTLTIQRTQQEDSAVYLCASSSTGTGVVSPLHFGNGTRLTVT.

There are a few counts of this clonotype. The chain links TRBV18 to TRBJ2-3; the D gene is possibly TRBD2 (5 bases). There are 14 residues in the CDR3. From germline, CDR1 is KGHSH and CDR2 LQKENI. The V and J ends lost 4 bases and 5 bases respectively, with 13 bases between them. The CDR3 is CASSRGPQVDTQYF. The CDR3 region has the DNA TGTGCCAGCTCACGAGGGCCTCAGGTAGATACGCAGTATTTT.

This clonotype was seen many times. V is TRBV27 and J is TRBJ2-1; 10 bases line up with TRBD2. V shed 5 bases, J shed 7 bases, and the junction held 8 bases outside the gene matches. The CDR3 length is 15 residues. Germline lookup yields CDR1 MNHEY and CDR2 SMNVEV (reference sequence). CDR3 sequence reads: CASSPTSGPSNEQFF. CDR3 DNA sequence: TGTGCCAGCAGTCCGACTAGCGGGCCGTCAAATGAGCAGTTCTTC.

The chain has TRBV2 and TRBJ2-1, with 8 nucleotides matching TRBD2. The CDR3 contains 14 residues. Trimming removed 6 bases from V and 5 bases from J; junction bases left unmatched: 6. Germline CDR1 reads SNHLY; CDR2 reads FYNNEI. This CDR3 is CASRDSGTHNEQFF. The CDR3 DNA reads TGTGCCAGCAGGGATAGCGGGACTCACAATGAGCAGTTCTTC.

This clonotype appeared many times. The chain carries TRBV11-2 and TRBJ1-1, with D unresolved. The germline V and J ends were trimmed by 3 bases and 3 bases, with 14 bases remaining between them. CDR3 length: 15 amino acids. Germline CDR1 is SGHAT and CDR2 is FQNNGV. Here the CDR3 reads CASSFTRWSHTEAFF. The CDR3 region has the DNA TGTGCCAGCAGCTTTACTCGTTGGTCCCACACTGAAGCTTTCTTT.

This clonotype came up a few times. The rearrangement uses TRBV20-1 and TRBJ2-2; D is possibly TRBD1 or TRBD2 (6 bases each). The CDR3 has 15 amino acids. Germline lookup yields CDR1 DFQATT and CDR2 SNEGSKA (reference sequence). V lost 0 bases and J 5 bases, leaving 13 bases between the germline ends. CDR3 coding DNA: TGCAGTGCTAGAGATCTAGGGGGGACTACCGGGGAGCTGTTTTTT. Translating it yields CSARDLGGTTGELFF.

This clonotype was seen many times. The chain employs TRBV28 and TRBJ2-7; 15 bases align to TRBD2. The length of the CDR3 is 19 residues. Germline CDR1 is MDHEN and CDR2 is SYDVKM. Trimming cost V 1 base and J 2 bases; bases outside gene matches: 9. CDR3 nucleotides: TGTGCCAGCAGTTTATATGGAGGGGGACTAGCGGGAGGAGCCTACGAGCAGTACTTC. It codes for CASSLYGGGLAGGAYEQYF. Drawing the rest from reference TRBV28 and TRBJ2-7, the complete variable domain is DVKVTQSSRYLVKRTGEKVFLECVQDMDHENMFWYRQDPGLGLRLIYFSYDVKMKEKGDIPEGYSVSREKKERFSLILESASTNQTSMYLCASSLYGGGLAGGAYEQYFGPGTRLTVT.

This clonotype was counted many times. The V and J genes are TRBV28 and TRBJ2-5; 12 bases agree with TRBD1. Unmatched junction bases numbered 15, after V lost 10 bases and J lost 9 bases. CDR1 and CDR2 from the germline V gene are MDHEN and SYDVKM. The CDR3 loop spans 15 amino acids. Here the CDR3 reads CATIKRDRGQGSQYF. The CDR3 DNA follows: TGTGCCACCATCAAAAGGGACAGGGGGCAAGGATCCCAGTACTTC.

The chain links TRBV7-2 to TRBJ1-5; D ambiguous. This CDR3 has 15 amino acids. V was pared by 3 bases and J by 3 bases, with 12 bases between. CDR1 is SGHTA and CDR2 is FQGNSA in the germline V gene. CDR3 protein: CASSLWVIPNQPQHF. The CDR3 DNA reads as TGTGCCAGCAGCTTGTGGGTTATCCCCAATCAGCCCCAGCATTTT.

The V call is TRBV18, the J call TRBJ1-2, with 8 bases identical to TRBD1. Trimming cost V 0 bases and J 3 bases; bases outside gene matches: 9. The CDR3 sequence is 17 residues long. Germline V gene lookup returns CDR1 KGHSH and CDR2 LQKENI. CDR3 in DNA: TGTGCCAGCTCACCACCGGACAGGGCTAGGGTGGACTATGGCTACACCTTC. It yields the protein CASSPPDRARVDYGYTF.

DNA of the CDR3: TGTGCCAGCAAGGGTCCCAGGAGCACGAGAGAGGATGAGCAGTTCTTC. Its protein product is CASKGPRSTREDEQFF. This chain uses TRBV6-2 or TRBV6-3 with TRBJ2-1; D call uncertain. With 7 bases removed from V and 8 bases from J, the gap between germline ends came to 24 bases. The CDR3 runs to 16 residues. Germline V lookup: CDR1 MNHEY, CDR2 SVGEGT.

The chain recombines TRBV9 with TRBJ2-3; D is unclear. Germline CDR1 is SGDLS and CDR2 is YYNGEE. V dropped 0 bases and J dropped 1 base, with 6 bases sitting between them. CDR3 length: 14 residues. This CDR3 reads CASSVDYGTDTQYF. The CDR3 DNA sequence: TGTGCCAGCAGCGTAGACTACGGCACAGATACGCAGTATTTT.

This chain links TRBV7-9 with TRBJ2-1; the D gene is possibly TRBD2 (5 bases). Germline V gene sequence: CDR1 SEHNR, CDR2 FQNEAQ (reference sequence). The CDR3 is made up of 16 amino acids. V dropped 1 base and J dropped 8 bases, with 18 bases sitting between them. The DNA of the CDR3 is TGTGCCAGCAGCTTAGTTCCCCAAGACTACGGCGATGAGCAGTTCTTC. Encoded protein: CASSLVPQDYGDEQFF. The full variable domain, its missing parts supplied by reference TRBV7-9 and TRBJ2-1, is DTGVSQNPRHKITKRGQNVTFRCDPISEHNRLYWYRQTLGQGPEFLTYFQNEAQLEKSRLLSDRFSAERPKGSFSTLEIQRTEQGDSAMYLCASSLVPQDYGDEQFFGPGTRLTVL.

This clonotype appeared many times. The rearrangement joins TRBV3-1 to TRBJ2-1, with 13 nucleotides matching TRBD2. This CDR3 contains 15 residues. With V trimmed by 2 bases and J by 9 bases, 4 bases remained unmatched. Germline lookup yields CDR1 LGHDT and CDR2 YNNKEL (reference sequence). In DNA form, the CDR3 reads TGTGCCAGCAGCCAACGACTAGCGGGAGGAGGTGAGCAGTTCTTC. This sequence encodes CASSQRLAGGGEQFF.